The sequence of this T cell receptor beta chain was determined in a study of blood T cell repertoires in COVID-19. For the study at large: The samples span acute and convalescent COVID-19 from the United States, Italy and Spain. The analysed material was cDNA or gDNA that came from T cells, B-cell-depleted T cells, or PBMCs.

Germline V gene data show CDR1 as SGHDT and CDR2 as YYEEEE. V was clipped by 3 bases and J by 5 bases, with 11 bases between them. This CDR3 spans 13 amino acids. As processed by the authors: Nucleated cell number was recorded as an estimate derived from reference gene primer amplification. The method was immunoSEQ multiplex PCR; TCRdb's version includes in-frame clones alone and lacks a portion of them. V and J calls and clone size follow that table, whereas D and trimming were derived from the DNA. This sample has approximately 94,000 clones, with roughly 88% found just once. The receptor was isolated from a woman between 65 and 79 years old with acute or convalescent COVID-19. The chain joins TRBV5-6 to TRBJ1-1, with no clear D. Sequenced sample: peripheral blood. The CDR3 DNA reads TGTGCCAGCAGCTATAGCCTAGCGACTGAAGCTTTCTTT. It translates to CASSYSLATEAFF. Looking up the rest from reference TRBV5-6 and TRBJ1-1 gives the full variable domain: DAGVTQSPTHLIKTRGQQVTLRCSPKSGHDTVSWYQQALGQGPQFIFQYYEEEERQRGNFPDRFSGHQFPNYSSELNVNALLLGDSALYLCASSYSLATEAFFGQGTRLTVV.